This TCR beta chain came from a study of blood T cell repertoires in COVID-19. The germline V gene has CDR1 SQVTM and CDR2 ANQGSEA. The CDR3 consists of 13 residues. Trimming removed 1 base from V and 3 bases from J; junction bases left unmatched: 3. Sequenced by immunoSEQ multiplex PCR; TCRdb stores in-frame clones only, minus some. This table holds about 260,000 clones, approximately 83% found once. The sequencing input was peripheral blood. The J gene is TRBJ2-7, the V gene TRBV29-1; TRBD2 aligns across 7 bases. This receptor was obtained from a woman between 45 and 60 years old who had recovered from COVID-19. The CDR3 protein is CSVEGAGVYEQYF. The CDR3 DNA follows: TGCAGCGTTGAAGGGGCGGGGGTCTACGAGCAGTACTTC.